This T cell receptor beta chain appears in the sequencing data of a study of T cells in narcolepsy. The wider study: Patients with NT1 or NT2 and healthy control donors were enrolled. Study-level findings and limits: Comparing one patient's CSF and blood CD4+ clonotypes highlighted HCRT- and TRIB2-specific autoreactive clonotypes. Reportedly, autoreactive clonotypes were serially detected in patients' blood but not controls'.

Turning to this clone: Its antigen remains unknown.

Germline CDR1 is MNHEY and CDR2 is SMNVEV (reference sequence). The CDR3 is 16 residues long. V was clipped by 5 bases and J by 1 base, with 15 bases between them. Method: immunoSEQ multiplex PCR; TCRdb's copy keeps in-frame clones and lacks some. The table shows 15,000 to 20,000 clones, with 72% occurring only once. Sequenced material: CD45RA- memory CD8+ T cells from PBMCs. The rearrangement joins TRBV27 to TRBJ1-5; D possibly corresponds to TRBD1 (5 bases). This TCR was sampled from a human donor with narcolepsy. The CDR3 DNA reads as TGTGCCAGCAGTCTCACGGGGGTGCGGAGCAATCAGCCCCAGCATTTT. It specifies CASSLTGVRSNQPQHF.